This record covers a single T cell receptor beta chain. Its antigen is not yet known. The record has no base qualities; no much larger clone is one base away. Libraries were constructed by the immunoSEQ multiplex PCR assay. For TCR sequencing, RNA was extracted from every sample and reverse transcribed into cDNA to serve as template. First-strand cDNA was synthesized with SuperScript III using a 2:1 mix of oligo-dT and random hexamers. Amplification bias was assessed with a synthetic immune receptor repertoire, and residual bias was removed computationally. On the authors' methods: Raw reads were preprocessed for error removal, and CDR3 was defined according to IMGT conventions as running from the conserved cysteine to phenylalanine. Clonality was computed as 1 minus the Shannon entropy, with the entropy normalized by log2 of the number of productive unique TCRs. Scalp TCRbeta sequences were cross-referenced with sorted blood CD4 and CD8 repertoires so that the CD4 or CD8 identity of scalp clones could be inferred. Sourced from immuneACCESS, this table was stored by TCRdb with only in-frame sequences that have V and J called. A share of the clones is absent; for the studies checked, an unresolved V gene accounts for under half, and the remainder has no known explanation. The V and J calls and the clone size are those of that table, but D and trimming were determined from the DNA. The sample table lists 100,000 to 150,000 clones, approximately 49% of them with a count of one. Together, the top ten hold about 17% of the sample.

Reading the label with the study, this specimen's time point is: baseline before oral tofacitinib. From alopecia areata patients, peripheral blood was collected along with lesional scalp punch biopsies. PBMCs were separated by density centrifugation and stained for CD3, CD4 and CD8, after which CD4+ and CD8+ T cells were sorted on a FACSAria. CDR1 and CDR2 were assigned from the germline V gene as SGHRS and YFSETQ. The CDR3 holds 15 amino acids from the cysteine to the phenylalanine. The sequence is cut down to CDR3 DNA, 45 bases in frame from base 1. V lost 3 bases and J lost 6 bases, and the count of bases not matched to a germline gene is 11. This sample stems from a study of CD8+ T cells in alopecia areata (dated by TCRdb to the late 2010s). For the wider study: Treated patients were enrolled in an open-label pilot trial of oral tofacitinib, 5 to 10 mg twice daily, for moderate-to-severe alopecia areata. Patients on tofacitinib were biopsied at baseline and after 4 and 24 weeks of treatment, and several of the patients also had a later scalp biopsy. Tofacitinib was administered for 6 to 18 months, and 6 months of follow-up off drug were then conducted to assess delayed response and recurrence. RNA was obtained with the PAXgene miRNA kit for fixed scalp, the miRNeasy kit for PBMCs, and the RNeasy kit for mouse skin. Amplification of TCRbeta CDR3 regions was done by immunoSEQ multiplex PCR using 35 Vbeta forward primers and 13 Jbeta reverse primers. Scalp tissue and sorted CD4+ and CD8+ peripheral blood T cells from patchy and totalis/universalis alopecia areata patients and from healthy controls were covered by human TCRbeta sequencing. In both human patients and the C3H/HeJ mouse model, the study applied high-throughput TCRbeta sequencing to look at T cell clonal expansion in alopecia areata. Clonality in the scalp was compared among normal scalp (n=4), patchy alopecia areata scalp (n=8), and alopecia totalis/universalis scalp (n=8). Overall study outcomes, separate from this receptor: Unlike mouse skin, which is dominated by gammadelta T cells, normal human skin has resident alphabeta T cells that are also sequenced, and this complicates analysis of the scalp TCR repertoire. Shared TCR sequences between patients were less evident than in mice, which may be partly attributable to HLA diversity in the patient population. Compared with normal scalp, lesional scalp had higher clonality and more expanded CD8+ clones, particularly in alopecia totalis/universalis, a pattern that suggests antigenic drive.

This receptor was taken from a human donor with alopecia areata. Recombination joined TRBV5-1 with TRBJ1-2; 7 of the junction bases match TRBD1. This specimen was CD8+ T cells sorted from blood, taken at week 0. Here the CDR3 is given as CASSSSQGPSHGYTF. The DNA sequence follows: TGCGCCAGCAGCTCCTCACAGGGGCCCTCACATGGCTACACCTTC.